Listed below are T cell receptor beta chains from one sample, sequenced in a study of shared clonotypes between healthy human individuals. Sequencing used immunoSEQ multiplex PCR; TCRdb keeps in-frame clones, though not all of them. This table holds about 680,000 clones, about 90% found once. Sequencing input: naive CD8+ T cells sorted from blood. The receptors originated from a young man in good health. Both conserved end residues are part of each CDR3. The D gene is left open where the match is weak. Clone size, where shown, is once, few, many, or a class for clones that have expanded.

CDR3nt,CDR3aa,v_gene,j_gene,abundance,d_gene
TGTGCCAGCAGTCCCCTAGGGACAGGTCTTTACACAGATACGCAGTATTTT,CASSPLGTGLYTDTQYF,TRBV27,TRBJ2-3,NA,TRBD1
TGTGCCAGCAGCTTTCTTGAGGGTGGCTACACCTTC,CASSFLEGGYTF,TRBV5-6,TRBJ1-2,NA,NA
TGTGCCAGCAGCTCGCCTCCCGCAGGTGCGCAAAAGACAGATACGCAGTATTTT,CASSSPPAGAQKTDTQYF,TRBV7-2,TRBJ2-3,once,NA
TGTGCCGTAAGCAGAGCTAGCGACACCTACAATGAGCAGTTCTTC,CAVSRASDTYNEQFF,TRBV10-3,TRBJ2-1,NA,NA
TGTGCCAGCAGTGACGTTGGGGAAAGCTCCTACAATGAGCAGTTCTTC,CASSDVGESSYNEQFF,TRBV2,TRBJ2-1,NA,NA
TGCGCCAGCAGCCAAGGAACGGGCTGGTCTGAAGCTTTCTTT,CASSQGTGWSEAFF,TRBV4-1,TRBJ1-1,NA,NA
TGTGCCTGGAGTATACTAGCGGGAGCGCGGAATGAGCAGTTCTTC,CAWSILAGARNEQFF,TRBV30,TRBJ2-1,NA,TRBD2
TGTGCCAGCAGCTTAGCTAGCGGGATAGACAATGAGCAGTTCTTC,CASSLASGIDNEQFF,TRBV7-9,TRBJ2-1,NA,TRBD2
TGCGCCAGCAGCCATACTGCCTTAAACTACGAGCAGTACTTC,CASSHTALNYEQYF,TRBV4-3,TRBJ2-7,NA,NA
TGCGCCAGTCCGAAAGGACAGGGGGTGAGAGATACGCAGTATTTT,CASPKGQGVRDTQYF,TRBV10-1,TRBJ2-3,NA,TRBD1
TGTGCCAGCAGCTCAGGACTAGCGGGAGCCCTAGAGCTGGAGACCCAGTACTTC,CASSSGLAGALELETQYF,TRBV11-2,TRBJ2-5,NA,TRBD2
TGTGCCAGTAGTTCGGCAGTAAGAAACTACGAGCAGTACTTC,CASSSAVRNYEQYF,TRBV19,TRBJ2-7,NA,NA
TGTGCCAGCAGCTTAGATTTGGTCGAGCAGTACTTC,CASSLDLVEQYF,TRBV11-2,TRBJ2-7,NA,NA
TGCAGCGTGGCGGGAGGGCGTGCCAAAAACATTCAGTACTTC,CSVAGGRAKNIQYF,TRBV29-1,TRBJ2-4,NA,TRBD2
TGCAGCGTTGAAGCGGGAGAGCCCTACGAGCAGTACTTC,CSVEAGEPYEQYF,TRBV29-1,TRBJ2-7,NA,NA
TGTGCCAGTAGAATCAGGGGAGGGTCCTACGAGCAGTACTTC,CASRIRGGSYEQYF,TRBV19,TRBJ2-7,NA,NA
TGCAGCGGGGTGGGCCAAGAGACCCAGTACTTC,CSGVGQETQYF,TRBV29-1,TRBJ2-5,once,NA
TGTGCCACCTCAGGGGGCAAGGGGGCCAACGTCCTGACTTTC,CATSGGKGANVLTF,TRBV15,TRBJ2-6,NA,TRBD1
TGTGCCAGCCGCGGTACGAGCCTAGGGGGAGAAAAACTGTTTTTT,CASRGTSLGGEKLFF,TRBV27,TRBJ1-4,NA,NA
TGTGCCAGCTCTGAAGAAGTTCCTCCGCAGTTCTTC,CASSEEVPPQFF,TRBV5-6,TRBJ2-1,NA,NA
TGTGCCAGCAGTGAATTTCTGGGATGGAACACTGAAGCTTTCTTT,CASSEFLGWNTEAFF,TRBV6-1,TRBJ1-1,NA,NA
TGTGCCAGCAGCTCATCCTTGGCGGGAGTCTCCTACAATGAGCAGTTCTTC,CASSSSLAGVSYNEQFF,TRBV27,TRBJ2-1,once,TRBD2
TGTGCCAGCAGTTTTGTGGCAACCAATGAGCAGTTCTTC,CASSFVATNEQFF,TRBV27,TRBJ2-1,NA,NA
TGTGCCAGCAAGGGACTAGCGGGAAATGAGCAGTACTTC,CASKGLAGNEQYF,TRBV5-6,TRBJ2-7,NA,TRBD2
TGTGCCAGCAGTTCCGACAGTTCCACAGATACGCAGTATTTT,CASSSDSSTDTQYF,TRBV6-5,TRBJ2-3,NA,NA
TGTGCCAGCAGTTCCGAGGGAGCGGTGAACGAGCAGTACTTC,CASSSEGAVNEQYF,TRBV27,TRBJ2-7,NA,NA
TGTGCCAGCAGTTTATCTATCCGGGGAAGGGACCAAGAGACCCAGTACTTC,CASSLSIRGRDQETQYF,TRBV28,TRBJ2-5,NA,NA
TGTGCCAGCAGTTTTCTAGCGGAGATCACAGATACGCAGTATTTT,CASSFLAEITDTQYF,TRBV27,TRBJ2-3,NA,TRBD2
TGTGCCAGCAGACTGGGGAGCTACGAGCAGTACTTC,CASRLGSYEQYF,TRBV11-2,TRBJ2-7,few,NA
TGTGCCAGCAGCGAGGGCGGGAGGATCCCAGATACGCAGTATTTT,CASSEGGRIPDTQYF,TRBV9,TRBJ2-3,NA,TRBD2
TGTGCCAGTAGCCTCGGGACAGGGAATAATGAGCAGTTCTTC,CASSLGTGNNEQFF,TRBV19,TRBJ2-1,NA,TRBD1
TGTGCCAGCAGTCTTATTTCCGGGACAGGAGGACATCAGCCCCAGCATTTT,CASSLISGTGGHQPQHF,TRBV28,TRBJ1-5,once,TRBD1
TGTGCCAGCAGCCACCGACGACAGGGGCCCGCCCAAGAGACCCAGTACTTC,CASSHRRQGPAQETQYF,TRBV7-9,TRBJ2-5,once,TRBD1
TGTGCCACCACACCCGAGGACGGCCGACGGGATACGCAGTATTTT,CATTPEDGRRDTQYF,TRBV2,TRBJ2-3,NA,NA
TGTGCCAGCAGTTTATCCGTCTCTAAGGAAGCTTTCTTT,CASSLSVSKEAFF,TRBV28,TRBJ1-1,NA,NA
TGCAGCGTTGAAGTGGCTAGCGGGAGGCAAAATGAGCAGTTCTTC,CSVEVASGRQNEQFF,TRBV29-1,TRBJ2-1,once,TRBD2
TGTGCCACCAGCAGAGAGGGTATAGCGGGAGGGCCTTACAATGAGCAGTTCTTC,CATSREGIAGGPYNEQFF,TRBV15,TRBJ2-1,few,TRBD2
TGTGCCAGCAGTTTTTCGGGGGCCAAAAACATTCAGTACTTC,CASSFSGAKNIQYF,TRBV27,TRBJ2-4,few,NA
TGCGCCAGCAGCCAAGACGGCCTGGGACTTGGGATTTACGAGCAGTACTTC,CASSQDGLGLGIYEQYF,TRBV4-1,TRBJ2-7,once,NA
TGTGCCAGCACCACCGGGGAAGGGGAGACCCAGTACTTC,CASTTGEGETQYF,TRBV21-1,TRBJ2-5,NA,NA
TGTGCCAGCAATCCACAGGGATACGAGCAGTACTTC,CASNPQGYEQYF,TRBV6-1,TRBJ2-7,NA,NA
TGTGCCAGCAGTGGCGTGAGAACTTGGGATGCAACTAATGAAAAACTGTTTTTT,CASSGVRTWDATNEKLFF,TRBV6-1,TRBJ1-4,NA,NA
TGTGCCAGCAGCAGCCGACAGGGGAGGGCCAAAAACATTCAGTACTTC,CASSSRQGRAKNIQYF,TRBV7-9,TRBJ2-4,NA,TRBD1
TGTGCCAGCAGTTATGGTGGGCGGAACACAGATACGCAGTATTTT,CASSYGGRNTDTQYF,TRBV6-5,TRBJ2-3,NA,NA
TGTGCCAGCAGCTCTCCGACAGGGGTCGAGCAGTTCTTC,CASSSPTGVEQFF,TRBV7-2,TRBJ2-1,NA,TRBD1
TGTGCCAGCAGCAAAGGACAGGTCAATGAGCAGTTCTTC,CASSKGQVNEQFF,TRBV11-3,TRBJ2-1,NA,TRBD1
TGTGCCAGCAGCTTTCGTACTAGCGGGACTAGCACAGATACGCAGTATTTT,CASSFRTSGTSTDTQYF,TRBV7-6,TRBJ2-3,NA,TRBD2
TGTGCCAGCAGTTCACTAGCGGGAGGGTACAATGAGCAGTTCTTC,CASSSLAGGYNEQFF,TRBV27,TRBJ2-1,NA,TRBD2
TGTGCCAGCAGCCTCTCAACGGCAGGGGATAACTATGGCTACACCTTC,CASSLSTAGDNYGYTF,TRBV7-9,TRBJ1-2,once,NA
TGTGCCAGCAGTTTTCAGGGGAACACTGAAGCTTTCTTT,CASSFQGNTEAFF,TRBV28,TRBJ1-1,NA,NA
TGTGCCAGTAGTATTATCGGACAGGGAAATCAGCCCCAGCATTTT,CASSIIGQGNQPQHF,TRBV19,TRBJ1-5,NA,TRBD1